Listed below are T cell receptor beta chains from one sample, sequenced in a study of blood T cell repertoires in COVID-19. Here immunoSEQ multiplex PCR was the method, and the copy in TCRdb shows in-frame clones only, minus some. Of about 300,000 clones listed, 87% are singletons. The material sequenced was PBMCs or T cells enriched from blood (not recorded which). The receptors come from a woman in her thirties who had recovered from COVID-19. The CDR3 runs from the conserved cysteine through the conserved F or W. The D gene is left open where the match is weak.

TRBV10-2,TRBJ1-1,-,TGCGCCACCCCAGGGATGGGGAACACTGAAGCTTTCTTT,CATPGMGNTEAFF
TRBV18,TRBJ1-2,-,TGTGCCAGCTCACCTTTAGACCTTTCTAGGGGAAATGGCTACACCTTC,CASSPLDLSRGNGYTF
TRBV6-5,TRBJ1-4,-,TGTGCCAGTCGGGGGAGGGTAGAAAAACTGTTTTTT,CASRGRVEKLFF
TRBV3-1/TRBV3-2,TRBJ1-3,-,TGTGCCAGCAGCCAGGGGGGAAGGTGGAGCTCTGGAAACACCATATATTTT,CASSQGGRWSSGNTIYF
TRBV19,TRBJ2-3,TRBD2,TGTGCCAGTAGTGATCAGCGGGGGCCCCGGGCCCCTCTCACAGATACGCAGTATTTT,CASSDQRGPRAPLTDTQYF
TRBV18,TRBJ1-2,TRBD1,TGTGCCAGCTCACCCGACAGGGCTAACTATGGCTACACCTTC,CASSPDRANYGYTF
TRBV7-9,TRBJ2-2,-,TGTGCCAGCAGCTTAGTCCGGGAATACGGCGGGGAGCTGTTTTTT,CASSLVREYGGELFF
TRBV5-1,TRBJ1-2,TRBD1,TGCGCCAGCAGCTTGGGCGGGACAGGGGGCCCTCAAACCAACTATGGCTACACCTTC,CASSLGGTGGPQTNYGYTF
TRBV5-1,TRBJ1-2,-,TGCGCCAGCAGCTTGAACAGGGAGTTGGATGGCTACACCTTC,CASSLNRELDGYTF
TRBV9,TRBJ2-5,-,TGTGCCAGCAGCCCCCCAAGTAGCTCTGGGGCGACCCAGTACTTC,CASSPPSSSGATQYF
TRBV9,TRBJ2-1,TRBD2,TGTGCCAGCAGCACCGAGCCCGTAACTAGCGGGGGAAACAATGAGCAGTTCTTC,CASSTEPVTSGGNNEQFF
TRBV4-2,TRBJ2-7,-,TGTGCCAGCAGCCAAGTGGGCAGCCCCTACGAGCAGTACTTC,CASSQVGSPYEQYF
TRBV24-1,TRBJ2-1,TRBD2,TGTGCCACCAGTGCCCCCGGACTAGCGGGGTCTGAGCAGTTCTTC,CATSAPGLAGSEQFF